This T cell receptor (beta chain) was documented in a study of OX40 agonist ivuxolimab in advanced cancers. Study-wide background: Three dose-escalation patients had partial responses: one with hepatocellular carcinoma and two with cutaneous melanoma. Findings of the study overall: Partial responders treated at 0.1-3.0 mg/kg exhibited clonal expansion among the lowest measured.

On this clone itself: Its specificity is not known.

The table came from immunoSEQ multiplex PCR; TCRdb's copy has only in-frame clones and leaves some out. The sample shows some 87,000 clones, about 89% of them seen only once. This CDR3 is 15 amino acids long. Trimming took 4 bases from V and 1 from J, leaving 15 bases between them. Germline values: CDR1 SGHRS, CDR2 YFSETQ. Sequences were derived from CD4+ or CD8+ T cells sorted from blood, sampled in a trial of the OX40 agonist ivuxolimab. The J gene is TRBJ2-7, the V gene TRBV5-1, with D possibly being TRBD2 (7 bases). This receptor was taken from an adult with an advanced solid tumor such as melanoma, head and neck, liver or kidney cancer. The CDR3 DNA is TGCGCCAGCAGCACCATAGGGGGGGAGTCCTACGAGCAGTACTTC. Translating gives CASSTIGGESYEQYF.